The clone carrying this T cell receptor (beta chain) occurred once. This record belongs to a study of blood T cell repertoires in COVID-19. V lost 3 bases and J lost 7; bases outside the gene matches: 5. Germline loops: CDR1 SEHNR, CDR2 FQNEAQ (reference sequence). The CDR3 covers 13 residues. This table comes from immunoSEQ multiplex PCR, and its TCRdb copy is limited to in-frame clones, with some not included. This sample has about 260,000 clones, with 86% found just once. This receptor was identified in a man in his forties with active or convalescent COVID-19. The genes are TRBV7-9 and TRBJ1-1; 7 bases line up with TRBD1. The sample taken for sequencing was peripheral blood. Written as DNA, the CDR3 is TGTGCCAGCAGCTTGACAGGGTACAGTGAAGCTTTCTTT. The encoded protein is CASSLTGYSEAFF. Complete variable domain (other parts from reference TRBV7-9 and TRBJ1-1): DTGVSQNPRHKITKRGQNVTFRCDPISEHNRLYWYRQTLGQGPEFLTYFQNEAQLEKSRLLSDRFSAERPKGSFSTLEIQRTEQGDSAMYLCASSLTGYSEAFFGQGTRLTVV.